This record concerns one TCR beta chain sequence. The data originate from a study of control samples from healthy donors and cancer patients. Only in-frame clones appear in the TCRdb table, and some are missing; sequencing was by immunoSEQ multiplex PCR. The sample lists under 150,000 clones; 75% to 90% were seen once. This TCR came from a woman aged 45-59 years with colorectal cancer. The sequenced sample consisted of PBMCs.

The DNA for the CDR3 is TGCGCCAGCAGCCGGAGAGAGTCCTACGAGCAGTACTTC. Translation gives CASSRRESYEQYF. The chain is built from TRBV5-1 and TRBJ2-7, with D unclear. The germline V gene encodes CDR1 SGHRS and CDR2 YFSETQ. Trimming stripped 4 bases from V and 1 base from J, with 9 bases between. The CDR3 is made up of 13 amino acids.